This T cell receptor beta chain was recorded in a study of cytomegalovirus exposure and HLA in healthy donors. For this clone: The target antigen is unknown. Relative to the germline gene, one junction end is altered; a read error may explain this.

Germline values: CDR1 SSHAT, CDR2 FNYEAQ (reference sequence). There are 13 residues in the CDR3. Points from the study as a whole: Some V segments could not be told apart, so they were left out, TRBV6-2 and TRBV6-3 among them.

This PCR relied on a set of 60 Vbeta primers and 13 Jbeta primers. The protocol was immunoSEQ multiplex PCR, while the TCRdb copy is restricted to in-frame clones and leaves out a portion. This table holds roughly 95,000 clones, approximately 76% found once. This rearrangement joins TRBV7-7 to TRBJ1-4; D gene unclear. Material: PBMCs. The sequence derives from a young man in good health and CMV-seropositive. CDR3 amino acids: CASSLKSGEKLFF. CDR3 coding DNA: TGTGCTAGCAGCTTAAAGTCCGGTGAAAAACTGTTTTTT.